The 16 T cell receptor beta chains below come from one sample, sequenced in a study of cytomegalovirus exposure and HLA in healthy donors. Use of 60 Vbeta and 13 Jbeta primers characterized the PCR. This table comes from immunoSEQ multiplex PCR, and its TCRdb copy is limited to in-frame clones, with some not included. The profile shows 130,000 to 150,000 clones, 80% of them singletons. The material sequenced was PBMCs. These receptors were taken from a man in his forties or fifties in good health and CMV-seropositive.

A few counts support this clone. The V call is TRBV29-1, the J call TRBJ1-1; D remains unclear. There are 12 residues in the CDR3. CDR1 and CDR2 (germline): SQVTM, ANQGSEA. With 4 bases removed from V and 1 base from J, the gap between germline ends came to 7 bases. This CDR3 is CSVAQKNTEAFF. CDR3 bases: TGCAGCGTTGCACAGAAGAACACTGAAGCTTTCTTT.

The chain uses TRBV21-1 and TRBJ2-7; TRBD1, as called in the table, went unchecked against the DNA. TRBV21-1 is listed as a pseudogene. This CDR3 comprises 15 residues. The CDR3 is CASSKEGTGAYEQYF. The DNA of the CDR3 is TGTGCCAGCAGCAAAGAAGGGACAGGGGCCTACGAGCAGTACTTC.

The V gene is TRBV28, the J gene TRBJ1-1; D possibly corresponds to TRBD1 (6 bases). CDR3 size: 14 residues. Per germline, CDR1 MDHEN and CDR2 SYDVKM. The V and J ends lost 6 bases and 7 bases respectively, with 18 bases between them. In DNA form, the CDR3 reads TGTGCCAGCAGCGGGCTGGGACAAACTCTTGAAGCTTTCTTT. This gives the protein CASSGLGQTLEAFF.

This clone has only a few counts. The chain is built from TRBV6-5 and TRBJ1-4; a weak D match, TRBD1 (5 bases). Trimming took 6 bases from V and 8 from J, leaving 19 bases between them. In germline, CDR1 is MNHEY, CDR2 SVGAGI. The CDR3 totals 15 residues. The CDR3 spells CASRDQGAGGEKLFF. Here the CDR3 DNA reads TGTGCCAGCAGGGACCAAGGGGCGGGAGGGGAAAAACTGTTTTTT.

The J gene is TRBJ1-1, the V gene TRBV5-4; D ambiguous. Germline values: CDR1 SGHNT, CDR2 YYREEE (reference sequence). V was pared by 3 bases and J by 8 bases, with 14 bases between. The CDR3 totals 13 residues. The CDR3 nucleotides read TGTGCCAGCAGCTCAAGGGTGCGGGAGGAAGCTTTCTTT. This translates into CASSSRVREEAFF.

The CDR3 loop is CASSLAPRVSDTEAFF. CDR3 coding DNA: TGTGCCAGCAGCTTGGCCCCCAGGGTAAGTGATACTGAAGCTTTCTTT. This chain uses TRBV5-6 with TRBJ1-1; TRBD1 might be the D (5 bases). Per germline, CDR1 SGHDT and CDR2 YYEEEE. This CDR3 contains 16 residues. With 0 bases removed from V and 5 bases from J, the gap between germline ends came to 17 bases.

The genes are TRBV27 and TRBJ2-5, with 7 positions matching TRBD1. V trimming: 4 bases; J trimming: 4 bases; junction bases outside the gene matches: 3. Germline loops: CDR1 MNHEY, CDR2 SMNVEV (reference sequence). This CDR3 is 13 amino acids long. This CDR3 is CASSSTGRETQYF. The CDR3 region has the DNA TGTGCCAGCAGTTCGACAGGGCGAGAGACCCAGTACTTC.

The CDR3 coding sequence is TGTGCCAGCACCGCACAGGGGGGAGAGCAGTACTTC. Protein product: CASTAQGGEQYF. The chain employs TRBV27 and TRBJ2-7; TRBD1 matches at 8 bases. The junction had 6 bases not matched to a gene; V was cut back by 7 bases and J by 7 bases. From germline, CDR1 is MNHEY and CDR2 SMNVEV (reference sequence). The CDR3 is made up of 12 amino acids.

The chain couples TRBV30 to TRBJ1-3; 8 bases fit TRBD1. Germline loops: CDR1 GTSNPN, CDR2 SVGIG (reference sequence). J gave up 4 bases and V 5 bases, and 7 bases lay outside the gene matches. This CDR3 region has 14 residues. This CDR3 is CAWFGQGTGNTIYF. CDR3 sequence (DNA): TGTGCCTGGTTCGGACAGGGAACGGGAAACACCATATATTTT.

The V gene is TRBV25-1, the J gene TRBJ1-4; TRBD1 agrees at 7 bases. Germline values: CDR1 MGHDK, CDR2 SYGVNS. J was trimmed by 0 bases and V by 4 bases; bases with no gene match: 2. The CDR3 extends over 15 amino acids. The CDR3: CASSGQGATNEKLFF. The CDR3 nucleotides are TGTGCCAGCAGTGGCCAGGGGGCAACTAATGAAAAACTGTTTTTT.

The chain carries TRBV5-4 and TRBJ2-7; 7 nucleotides match TRBD1. Germline V gene lookup returns CDR1 SGHNT and CDR2 YYREEE (reference sequence). The CDR3 length is 15 residues. V trimming: 4 bases; J trimming: 4 bases; junction bases outside the gene matches: 11. The CDR3 protein is CASSAGQVEAYEQYF. The CDR3 DNA sequence: TGTGCCAGCAGCGCCGGACAGGTGGAGGCGTACGAGCAGTACTTC.

This rearrangement joins TRBV5-1 to TRBJ2-3; 8 bases map to TRBD1. The CDR3 is 15 amino acids. The germline CDR1 and CDR2 sequences are SGHRS and YFSETQ. The J segment lost 0 bases and the V segment lost 4 bases, leaving 4 bases of the junction unmatched. CDR3: CASSNRDRSTDTQYF. The CDR3 DNA sequence: TGCGCCAGCAGCAACCGGGACAGGAGCACAGATACGCAGTATTTT.

V gene TRBV7-3 combines with J gene TRBJ1-1; no clear D gene. This CDR3 contains 13 residues. CDR1 SGHTA and CDR2 FQGTGA come from the germline V gene. The germline V and J ends were trimmed by 4 bases and 10 bases, with 16 bases remaining between them. The CDR3 region has the DNA TGTGCCAGCAGCTCCACGACCGTCCAGGTAGCTTTCTTT. Translating gives CASSSTTVQVAFF.

This clone showed up just once. The CDR3 nucleotides read TGTGCCAGCAGTTCCTCCGGGACAGGGACCTACGAGCAGTACTTC. Translating it yields CASSSSGTGTYEQYF. This chain uses TRBV2 with TRBJ2-7; TRBD1 matches at 9 bases. Per germline, CDR1 SNHLY and CDR2 FYNNEI. V was clipped by 5 bases and J by 2 bases; unmatched bases: 7. The CDR3 totals 15 residues.

The rearrangement joins TRBV7-2 to TRBJ2-7; TRBD1 matches at 8 bases. The CDR3 covers 14 residues. Germline assignment: CDR1 SGHTA and CDR2 FQGNSA. Trimming took 3 bases from V and 5 from J; bases not matched to a gene: 6. The CDR3 reads CASSFSGGMDEQYF. CDR3 coding DNA: TGTGCCAGCAGCTTTTCAGGGGGCATGGACGAGCAGTACTTC.

The genes are TRBV30 and TRBJ2-2; D is unclear. CDR3 length: 14 amino acids. In germline, CDR1 is GTSNPN, CDR2 SVGIG (reference sequence). Trimming took 3 bases from V and 6 from J, leaving 14 bases between them. The chain's CDR3 is CAWSAVRVAGELFF. The CDR3 nucleotides are TGTGCCTGGAGCGCCGTTAGAGTGGCCGGGGAGCTGTTTTTT.